The 5 T cell receptor beta chains presented below share a single source sample, sequenced in a study of beta chain features in type 1 diabetes. Expressed TCRB transcripts were sequenced because the entire RNA isolate underwent reverse transcription. The protocol was immunoSEQ multiplex PCR, while the TCRdb copy is restricted to in-frame clones and leaves out a portion. The data hold roughly 400,000 clones, with approximately 15% observed a single time. Sample: naive CD4+ T cells from blood. The receptors were sampled from a man aged 25-45 years in good health.

The J gene is TRBJ2-5, the V gene TRBV15, with TRBD2 as a possible D gene (6 bases). CDR3 length equals 15 residues. V lost 0 bases and J 5 bases, leaving 13 bases between the germline ends. From germline, CDR1 is LNHNV and CDR2 YYDKDF (reference sequence). This CDR3 is CATSRDGKEGETQYF. The CDR3 nucleotides read TGTGCCACCAGCAGAGATGGAAAGGAGGGGGAGACCCAGTACTTC.

The DNA for the CDR3 is TGTGCCTGGAGTGTCGGTTTAAACTCTGGGGCCAACGTCCTGACTTTC. Its protein is CAWSVGLNSGANVLTF. This chain joins TRBV30 and TRBJ2-6, with D unclear. V shed 0 bases and J shed 0 bases, with 9 bases lying between them. The CDR3 is made up of 16 amino acids. The V gene's germline CDR1 is GTSNPN and CDR2 SVGIG (reference sequence).

The chain is built from TRBV29-1 and TRBJ2-5, with D tentatively TRBD2 (5 bases). The CDR3 loop spans 14 amino acids. Per the germline V gene, CDR1 is SQVTM and CDR2 is ANQGSEA. The V gene lost 6 bases and the J gene lost 2 bases, with 16 bases spanning the gap. DNA of the CDR3: TGCAGCGTCCGGACGGCCCAGCGGCAAGAGACCCAGTACTTC. Translation: CSVRTAQRQETQYF.

The chain joins TRBV15 to TRBJ1-2, with TRBD1 as a possible D gene (5 bases). The CDR3 totals 15 residues. Germline loops: CDR1 LNHNV, CDR2 YYDKDF (reference sequence). V was trimmed by 5 bases and J by 3 bases, leaving 16 bases between them. The CDR3 region has the DNA TGTGCCACCAGCCGAGGAAGGGGACGGCACTATGGCTACACCTTC. As protein: CATSRGRGRHYGYTF.

V usage is TRBV5-1 and J usage is TRBJ2-5; TRBD1 might be the D (5 bases). The CDR3 loop spans 14 amino acids. The V and J ends lost 2 bases and 4 bases respectively, with 12 bases between them. CDR1 and CDR2 (germline): SGHRS, YFSETQ. In DNA form, the CDR3 reads TGCGCCAGCAGCTTCCCCCAGGGTGTAGAGACCCAGTACTTC. Translating it yields CASSFPQGVETQYF.